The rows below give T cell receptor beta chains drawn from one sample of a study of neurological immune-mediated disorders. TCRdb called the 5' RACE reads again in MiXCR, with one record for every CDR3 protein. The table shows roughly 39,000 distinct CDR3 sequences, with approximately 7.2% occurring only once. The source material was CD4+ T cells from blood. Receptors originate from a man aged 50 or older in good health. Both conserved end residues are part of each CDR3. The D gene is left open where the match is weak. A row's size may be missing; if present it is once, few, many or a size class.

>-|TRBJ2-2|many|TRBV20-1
CSARGRGNTGELFF
TGCAGTGCTAGAGGCAGGGGGAACACCGGGGAGCTGTTTTTT
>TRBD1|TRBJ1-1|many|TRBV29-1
CSVEGAFAVFF
TGCAGCGTCGAGGGGGCTTTTGCTGTTTTCTTT
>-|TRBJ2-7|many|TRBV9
CASSVAPTFTYEQYF
TGTGCCAGCAGCGTGGCTCCGACATTTACCTACGAGCAGTACTTC
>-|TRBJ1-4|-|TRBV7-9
CASSPPTGSAGELFF
TGTGCCAGCAGCCCACCGACAGGTTCGGCGGGGGAACTGTTTTTT
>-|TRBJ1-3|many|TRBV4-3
CASSQGAGSGSGNTIYF
TGCGCCAGCAGCCAAGGGGCAGGGAGCGGTTCTGGAAACACCATATATTTT
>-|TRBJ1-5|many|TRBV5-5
CASSSAGGSNQPQHF
TGTGCCAGCAGCAGCGCGGGGGGAAGCAATCAGCCCCAGCATTTT
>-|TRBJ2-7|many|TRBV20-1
CSAKPGSYEQYF
TGCAGTGCCAAGCCAGGGTCCTACGAGCAGTACTTC
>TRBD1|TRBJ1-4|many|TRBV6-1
CASSTGTGGEKLFF
TGTGCCAGCAGTACCGGGACAGGGGGAGAAAAACTGTTTTTT
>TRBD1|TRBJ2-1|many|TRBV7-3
CASSLIKVGSGTGVRNEQFF
TGTGCCAGCAGCTTAATAAAGGTGGGGTCCGGGACAGGGGTACGGAATGAGCAGTTCTTC
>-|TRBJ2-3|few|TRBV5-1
CASSLEARTDTQYF
TGCGCCAGCAGCTTGGAGGCCCGCACAGATACGCAGTATTTT
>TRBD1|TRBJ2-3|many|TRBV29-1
CSVARTGGISTDTQYF
TGCAGCGTTGCCCGGACAGGAGGCATAAGCACAGATACGCAGTATTTT
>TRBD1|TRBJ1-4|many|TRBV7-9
CASSSPPGQPEAELFF
TGTGCCAGCAGCTCCCCACCGGGACAGCCTGAGGCGGAACTGTTTTTT
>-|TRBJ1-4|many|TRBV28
CASSLAGGATNEKLFF
TGTGCCAGCAGTCTCGCCGGGGGGGCGACTAATGAAAAACTGTTTTTT
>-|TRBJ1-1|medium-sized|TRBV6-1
CASTRYTEAFF
TGTGCCAGCACCCGGTACACTGAAGCTTTCTTT
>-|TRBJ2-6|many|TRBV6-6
CASSYPTVTGANVLTF
TGTGCCAGCAGTTACCCGACAGTTACTGGGGCCAACGTCCTGACTTTC
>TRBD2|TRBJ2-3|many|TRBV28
CASSSGAGDPDTQYF
TGTGCCAGCAGCTCTGGGGCGGGAGACCCAGATACGCAGTATTTT
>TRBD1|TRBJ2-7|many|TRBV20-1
CSATPGQGYEQYF
TGCAGTGCTACGCCGGGACAGGGCTACGAGCAGTACTTC
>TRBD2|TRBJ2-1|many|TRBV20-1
CSAVLSGRAGDEQFF
TGCAGTGCAGTATTAAGCGGGAGGGCTGGTGATGAGCAGTTCTTC
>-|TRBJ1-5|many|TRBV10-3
CAAHSGAGNQPQHF
TGTGCCGCGCACTCAGGGGCGGGGAATCAGCCCCAGCATTTT
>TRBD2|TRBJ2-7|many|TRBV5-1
CASSLLTGTSGTYEQYF
TGCGCCAGCAGCTTACTCACCGGGACTAGCGGAACCTACGAGCAGTACTTC
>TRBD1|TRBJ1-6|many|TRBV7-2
CASSITGGLWNSPLHF
TGTGCCAGCAGCATTACAGGGGGGCTATGGAATTCACCCCTCCACTTT
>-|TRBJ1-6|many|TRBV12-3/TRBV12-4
CASSSGPNSPLHF
TGTGCCAGCAGTTCCGGACCAAATTCACCCCTCCACTTT
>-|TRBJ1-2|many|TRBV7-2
CASSPLGGRNGYTF
TGTGCCAGCAGTCCCTTGGGGGGGCGTAATGGCTACACCTTC
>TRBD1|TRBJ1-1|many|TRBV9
CASSLQTGNGAEAFF
TGTGCCAGCAGCTTACAGACAGGGAATGGGGCTGAAGCTTTCTTT
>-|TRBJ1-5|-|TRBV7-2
CASSPAGVQPQHF
TGTGCCAGCAGCCCAGCGGGGGTCCAGCCCCAGCATTTT
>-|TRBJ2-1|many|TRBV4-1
CASRPRQAISYNEQFF
TGCGCCAGCAGACCTAGACAGGCAATCTCCTACAATGAGCAGTTCTTC
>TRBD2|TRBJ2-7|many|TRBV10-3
CAITKGRGGEQYF
TGTGCCATCACTAAGGGTCGCGGGGGCGAGCAGTACTTC
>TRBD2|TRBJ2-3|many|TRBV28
CASSSSSGGWTDTQYF
TGTGCCAGCAGTTCATCTAGCGGGGGGTGGACAGATACGCAGTATTTT
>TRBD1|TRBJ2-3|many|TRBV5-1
CASRPSGTGSSTDTQYF
TGCGCCAGCAGGCCTTCCGGGACAGGGTCTAGTACAGATACGCAGTATTTT
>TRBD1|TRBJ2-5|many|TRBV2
CASSDESSRPEDRGEETQYF
TGTGCCAGCAGTGACGAGAGTAGTAGGCCCGAGGACAGGGGCGAAGAGACCCAGTACTTC
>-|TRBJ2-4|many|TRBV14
CASSLRTRLAKNIQYF
TGTGCCAGCAGCCTGAGGACAAGATTAGCCAAAAACATTCAGTACTTC
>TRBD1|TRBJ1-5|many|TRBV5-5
CASSRTGVYQPQHF
TGTGCCAGCAGCCGGACAGGGGTTTATCAGCCCCAGCATTTT
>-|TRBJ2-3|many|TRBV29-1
CSVVPGSDTQYF
TGCAGCGTTGTCCCAGGGTCGGATACGCAGTATTTT
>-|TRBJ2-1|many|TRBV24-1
CATSLGSAANPSYNEQFF
TGTGCCACTTCACTGGGTTCAGCGGCCAATCCCTCCTACAATGAGCAGTTCTTC
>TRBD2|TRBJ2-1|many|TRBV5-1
CASSLPSGRVNEQFF
TGCGCCAGCAGCTTACCTAGCGGGAGAGTCAATGAGCAGTTCTTC
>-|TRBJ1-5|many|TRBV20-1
CSARLAPNQPQHF
TGCAGTGCCCGGCTGGCCCCCAATCAGCCCCAGCATTTT
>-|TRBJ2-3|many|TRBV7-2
CASSLWFGDTQYF
TGTGCCAGCAGCTTATGGTTCGGAGATACGCAGTATTTT
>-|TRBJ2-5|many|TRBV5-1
CASSLAAQETQYF
TGCGCCAGCAGCTTAGCAGCTCAAGAGACCCAGTACTTC
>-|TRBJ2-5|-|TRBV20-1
CSARVRTQETQYF
TGCAGTGCTAGAGTGAGGACGCAAGAGACCCAGTACTTC
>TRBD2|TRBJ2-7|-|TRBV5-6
CASSDPRISGRPEQYF
TGTGCCAGCAGCGACCCGAGGATTAGCGGGAGACCCGAGCAGTACTTC
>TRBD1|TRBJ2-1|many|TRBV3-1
CASSQLQGAGSSYNEQFF
TGTGCCAGCAGCCAACTACAGGGGGCGGGCAGCTCCTACAATGAGCAGTTCTTC
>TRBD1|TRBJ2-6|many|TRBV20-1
CSAEGDRVNYGANVLTF
TGCAGTGCCGAAGGGGACAGGGTCAATTATGGGGCCAACGTCCTGACTTTC
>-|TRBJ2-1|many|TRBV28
CASSYTTGLSYNEQFF
TGTGCCAGCAGTTACACCACAGGGTTGTCCTACAATGAGCAGTTCTTC
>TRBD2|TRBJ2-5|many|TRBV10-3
CAIRAGLAEETQYF
TGTGCCATCAGAGCGGGACTAGCAGAAGAGACCCAGTACTTC
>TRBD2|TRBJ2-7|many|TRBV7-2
CASRVGAGASGQYF
TGTGCCAGCCGGGTCGGGGCGGGAGCGTCGGGGCAGTACTTC
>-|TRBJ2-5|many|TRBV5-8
CASRGAQETQYF
TGTGCCAGCAGGGGGGCGCAAGAGACCCAGTACTTC
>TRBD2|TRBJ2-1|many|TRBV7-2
CAGGLAGSYNEQFF
TGTGCGGGGGGACTAGCGGGTTCCTACAATGAGCAGTTCTTC
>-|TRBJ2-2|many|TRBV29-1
CSVARGSRDTGELFF
TGCAGCGTTGCAAGGGGGAGCCGGGACACCGGGGAGCTGTTTTTT
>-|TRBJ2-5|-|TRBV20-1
CSASSFRAQETQYF
TGCAGTGCTAGTAGTTTCCGGGCCCAAGAGACCCAGTACTTC
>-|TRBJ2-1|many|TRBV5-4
CASSFGGILDNEQFF
TGTGCCAGCAGCTTCGGCGGGATTCTTGACAATGAGCAGTTCTTC
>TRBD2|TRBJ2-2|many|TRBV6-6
CASSYKGAGAAGELFF
TGTGCCAGCAGTTACAAGGGAGCGGGAGCCGCCGGGGAGCTGTTTTTT
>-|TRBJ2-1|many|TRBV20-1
CSATRGLLARRNEQFF
TGCAGTGCCACGCGGGGGCTATTAGCCCGGAGGAATGAGCAGTTCTTC
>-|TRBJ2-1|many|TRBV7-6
CASAGLLYNEQFF
TGTGCCAGCGCGGGACTCCTCTACAATGAGCAGTTCTTC
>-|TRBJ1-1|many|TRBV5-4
CASSFRTDTEAFF
TGTGCCAGCAGCTTTCGGACAGACACTGAAGCTTTCTTT
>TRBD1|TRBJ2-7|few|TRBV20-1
CSARQGSYEQYF
TGCAGTGCTCGACAGGGCTCCTACGAGCAGTACTTC